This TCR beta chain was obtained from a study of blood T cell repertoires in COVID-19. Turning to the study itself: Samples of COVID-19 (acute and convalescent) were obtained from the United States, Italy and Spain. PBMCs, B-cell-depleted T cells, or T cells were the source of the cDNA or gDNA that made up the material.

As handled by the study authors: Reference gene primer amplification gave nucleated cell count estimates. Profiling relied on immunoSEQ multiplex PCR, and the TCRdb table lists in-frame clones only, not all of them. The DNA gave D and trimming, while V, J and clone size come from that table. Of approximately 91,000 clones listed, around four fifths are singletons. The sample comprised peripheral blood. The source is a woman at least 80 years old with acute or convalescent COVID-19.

In DNA form, the CDR3 reads TGTGCCAGGGAACAGGAGGGCCACGGCGAGCAGTACTTC. The encoded protein is CAREQEGHGEQYF. The chain has TRBV30 and TRBJ2-7, with D possibly being TRBD2 (6 bases). The CDR3 is 13 residues long. V was shortened by 8 bases and J by 6 bases, with 20 bases between the two germline ends. Per the germline V gene, CDR1 is GTSNPN and CDR2 is SVGIG (reference sequence). Supplemented by reference TRBV30 and TRBJ2-7, the full variable domain reads SQTIHQWPATLVQPVGSPLSLECTVEGTSNPNLYWYRQAAGRGLQLLFYSVGIGQISSEVPQNLSASRPQDRQFILSSKKLLLSDSGFYLCAREQEGHGEQYFGPGTRLTVT.